Included here is one T cell receptor (beta chain) sequence, with context. These data are taken from a study of brain T cells in children with intractable seizures. The sequenced cases were selected for having the highest brain T cell transcript signatures. Before surgery, patients took at least one anti-epileptic drug. Clones were read by immunoSEQ multiplex PCR, and TCRdb kept only the in-frame ones, dropping some. The table shows roughly 80,000 clones, with under 95% occurring only once. The germline CDR1 and CDR2 sequences are GTSNPN and SVGIG (reference sequence). The CDR3 is made up of 14 amino acids. The ends were cut back, 4 bases at V and 8 bases at J, with 20 bases in the middle.

The sample in question was peripheral blood, obtained at surgery. The chain carries TRBV30 and TRBJ1-1, with TRBD1 as a possible D gene (5 bases). The clonotype was recovered from a girl aged 2-9 years with Rasmussen encephalitis and intractable seizures. The CDR3 spells CAWTRGTGAPEAFF. For the CDR3, the DNA is TGTGCCTGGACTAGGGGAACTGGGGCCCCAGAAGCTTTCTTT.